This T cell receptor beta chain was sequenced for a study of response to subunit inactivated influenza vaccine. Study-level points and caveats: Only a handful of new T cells, the authors suggested, are recruited with each seasonal influenza vaccination.

The CDR3 covers 13 residues. Trimming took off 2 bases at V and 3 bases at J, with 5 bases between the two ends. Germline assignment: CDR1 MDHEN and CDR2 SYDVKM. This clonotype was seen only a few times. Antigen unknown. TCRdb used MiXCR to reprocess the RT-PCR reads, holding one entry per CDR3 protein. The data hold 710,000 or so distinct CDR3 sequences, with less than 20% observed a single time. The material was PBMCs from blood, obtained 11 to 12 days after vaccination. The sequence was collected from a man aged 50-59 years who received an inactivated influenza vaccine. The chain is built from TRBV28 and TRBJ1-3; D gene uncertain. The CDR3 DNA is TGTGCCAGCAGTTTAGGAATTGGAAACACCATATATTTT. Translation: CASSLGIGNTIYF.